This TCR beta chain was sequenced during a study of blood T cell repertoires in COVID-19. Across the study: From the United States, Italy and Spain came samples of acute and convalescent COVID-19. T cells, B-cell-depleted T cells, or PBMCs provided the cDNA or gDNA that served as material.

From germline, CDR1 is SEHNR and CDR2 FQNEAQ (reference sequence). Trimming at V came to 0 bases and at J to 6 bases, leaving 5 bases not matched to a gene. CDR3 length equals 15 residues. Methods used by the authors: Counts of nucleated cells, estimated from reference gene primer amplification, were obtained. Profiled with immunoSEQ multiplex PCR; TCRdb holds only in-frame clones, not every one. V and J calls and clone size come straight from that table; D and trimming were deduced from the DNA. This sample yields some 170,000 clones, of which around 76% are seen a single time; around 8% belongs to the top ten. The sample holds many counts of this clone.

Sequencing input: peripheral blood. This sequence joins TRBV7-9 and TRBJ2-5, with 9 bases identical to TRBD1. This TCR derives from a woman in her sixties or seventies with acute or convalescent COVID-19. CDR3 region: CASSLADRGVQTQYF. DNA of the CDR3: TGTGCCAGCAGCTTAGCGGACAGGGGCGTGCAGACCCAGTACTTC.